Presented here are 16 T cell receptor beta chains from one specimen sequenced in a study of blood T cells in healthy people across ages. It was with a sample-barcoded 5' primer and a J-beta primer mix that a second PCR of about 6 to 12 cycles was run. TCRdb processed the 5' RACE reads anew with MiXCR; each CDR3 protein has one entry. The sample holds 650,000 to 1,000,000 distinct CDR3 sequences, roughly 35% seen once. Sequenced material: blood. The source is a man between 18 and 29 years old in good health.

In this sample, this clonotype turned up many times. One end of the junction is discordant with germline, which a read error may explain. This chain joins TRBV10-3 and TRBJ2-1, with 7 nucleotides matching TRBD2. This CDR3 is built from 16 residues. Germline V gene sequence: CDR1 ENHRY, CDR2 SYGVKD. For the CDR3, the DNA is TGTGCCATCAGTGATAGGAGCGGGGCGGCCTACAGTGAGCAGTTCTTC. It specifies CAISDRSGAAYSEQFF.

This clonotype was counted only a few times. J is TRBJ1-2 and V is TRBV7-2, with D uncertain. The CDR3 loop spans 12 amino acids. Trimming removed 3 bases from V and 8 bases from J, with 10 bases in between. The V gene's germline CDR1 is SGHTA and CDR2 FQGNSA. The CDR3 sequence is CASSLGRRGYTF. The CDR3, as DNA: TGTGCCAGCAGCTTGGGCCGGCGCGGCTACACCTTC.

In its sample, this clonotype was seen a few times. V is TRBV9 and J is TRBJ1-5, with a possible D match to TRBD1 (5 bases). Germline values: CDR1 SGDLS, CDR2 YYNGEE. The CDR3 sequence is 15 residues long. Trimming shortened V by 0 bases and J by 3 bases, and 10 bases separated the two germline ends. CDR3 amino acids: CASSVDGRANQPQHF. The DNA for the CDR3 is TGTGCCAGCAGCGTAGATGGCAGGGCCAATCAGCCCCAGCATTTT.

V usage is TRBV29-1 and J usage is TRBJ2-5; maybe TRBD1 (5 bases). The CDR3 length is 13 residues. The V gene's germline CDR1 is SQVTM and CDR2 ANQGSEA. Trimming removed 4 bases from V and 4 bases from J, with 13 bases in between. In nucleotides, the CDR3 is TGCAGCGTTGGATCCAGGGTTGGAGAGACCCAGTACTTC. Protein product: CSVGSRVGETQYF.

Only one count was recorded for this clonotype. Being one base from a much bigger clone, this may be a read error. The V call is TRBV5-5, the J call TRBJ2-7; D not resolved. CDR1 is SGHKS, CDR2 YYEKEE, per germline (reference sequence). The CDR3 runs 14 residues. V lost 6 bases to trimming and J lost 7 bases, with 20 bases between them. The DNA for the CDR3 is TGTGCCAGCAAGATGACACAATACTACAATGAGCAGTACTTC. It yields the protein CASKMTQYYNEQYF. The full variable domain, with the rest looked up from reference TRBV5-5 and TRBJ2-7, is DAGVTQSPTHLIKTRGQQVTLRCSPISGHKSVSWYQQVLGQGPQFIFQYYEKEERGRGNFPDRFSARQFPNYSSELNVNALLLGDSALYLCASKMTQYYNEQYFGPGTRLTVT.

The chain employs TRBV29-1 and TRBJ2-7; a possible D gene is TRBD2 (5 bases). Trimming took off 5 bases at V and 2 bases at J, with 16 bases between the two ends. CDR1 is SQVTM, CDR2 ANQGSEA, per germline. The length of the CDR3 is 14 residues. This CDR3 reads CSVYFEDSTYEQYF. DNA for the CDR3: TGCAGCGTTTATTTCGAGGACTCAACCTACGAGCAGTACTTC.

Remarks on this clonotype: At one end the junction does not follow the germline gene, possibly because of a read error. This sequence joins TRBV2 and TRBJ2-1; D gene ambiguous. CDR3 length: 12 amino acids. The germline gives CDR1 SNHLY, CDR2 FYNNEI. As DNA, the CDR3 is TGTGACAGCAGTGAATTGAGTAATGAGCAGTTCTTC. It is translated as CDSSELSNEQFF.

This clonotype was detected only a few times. CDR3 region: CASSKAPGGAYF. The CDR3, as DNA: TGTGCCAGCAGCAAAGCCCCCGGGGGTGCGTACTTC. The chain recombines TRBV21-1 with TRBJ2-5; the listed D gene, TRBD1, was not tested against the DNA. TRBV21-1 is classified as a pseudogene. The CDR3 loop spans 12 amino acids.

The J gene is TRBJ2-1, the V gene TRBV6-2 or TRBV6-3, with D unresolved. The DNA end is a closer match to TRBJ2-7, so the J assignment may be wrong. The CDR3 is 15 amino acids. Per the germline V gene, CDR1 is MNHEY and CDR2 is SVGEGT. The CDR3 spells CASSYREPSYNEQYF. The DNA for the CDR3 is TGTGCCAGCAGTTACAGGGAACCCTCCTACAATGAGCAGTACTTC.

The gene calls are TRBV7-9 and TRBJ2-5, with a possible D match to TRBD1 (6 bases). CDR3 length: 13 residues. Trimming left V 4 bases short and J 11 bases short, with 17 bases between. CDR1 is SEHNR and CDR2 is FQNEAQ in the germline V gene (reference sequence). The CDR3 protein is CASSSGTRSRQYF. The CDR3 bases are TGTGCCAGCAGCTCCGGGACAAGGTCTAGGCAGTACTTC.

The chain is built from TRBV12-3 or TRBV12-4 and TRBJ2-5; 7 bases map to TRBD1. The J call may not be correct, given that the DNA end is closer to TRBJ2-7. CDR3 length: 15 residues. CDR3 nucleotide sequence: TGTGCCAGCAGTTTGCGTCAAAGGGGGCCCGACGAGCAGTACTTC. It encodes CASSLRQRGPDEQYF.

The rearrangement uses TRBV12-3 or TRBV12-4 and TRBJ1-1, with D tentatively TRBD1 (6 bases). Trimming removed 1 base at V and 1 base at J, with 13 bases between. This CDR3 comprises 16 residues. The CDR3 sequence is CASSLVPQGKNTEAFF. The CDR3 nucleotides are TGTGCCAGCAGTTTAGTTCCACAGGGCAAGAACACTGAAGCTTTCTTT.

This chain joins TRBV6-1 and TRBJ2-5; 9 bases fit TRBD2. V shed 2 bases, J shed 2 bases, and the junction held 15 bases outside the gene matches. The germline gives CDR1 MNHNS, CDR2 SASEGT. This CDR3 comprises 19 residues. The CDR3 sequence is CASSERVGLAGSGQETQYF. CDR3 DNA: TGTGCCAGCAGTGAAAGAGTCGGTCTAGCGGGGTCCGGGCAAGAGACCCAGTACTTC.

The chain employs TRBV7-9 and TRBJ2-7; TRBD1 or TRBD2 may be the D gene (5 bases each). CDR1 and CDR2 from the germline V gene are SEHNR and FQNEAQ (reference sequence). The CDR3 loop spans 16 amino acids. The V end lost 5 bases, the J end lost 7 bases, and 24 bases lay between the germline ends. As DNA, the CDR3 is TGTGCCAGCAGCCCGGTGGTGGGGGATAACTACAATGAGCAGTACTTC. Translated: CASSPVVGDNYNEQYF.

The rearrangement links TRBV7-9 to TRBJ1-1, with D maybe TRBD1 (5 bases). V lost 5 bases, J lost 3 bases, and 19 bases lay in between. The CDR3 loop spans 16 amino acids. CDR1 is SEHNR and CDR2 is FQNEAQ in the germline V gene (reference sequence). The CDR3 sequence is CASSLFVGRGDTEAFF. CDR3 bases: TGTGCCAGCAGCCTGTTTGTAGGCCGGGGGGACACTGAAGCTTTCTTT.

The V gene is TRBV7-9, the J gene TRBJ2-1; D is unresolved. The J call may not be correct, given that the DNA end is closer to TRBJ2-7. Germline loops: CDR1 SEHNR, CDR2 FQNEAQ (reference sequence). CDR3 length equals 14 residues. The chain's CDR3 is CASLASNSYNEQYF. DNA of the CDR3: TGTGCCAGTCTGGCATCGAACTCCTACAATGAGCAGTACTTC.